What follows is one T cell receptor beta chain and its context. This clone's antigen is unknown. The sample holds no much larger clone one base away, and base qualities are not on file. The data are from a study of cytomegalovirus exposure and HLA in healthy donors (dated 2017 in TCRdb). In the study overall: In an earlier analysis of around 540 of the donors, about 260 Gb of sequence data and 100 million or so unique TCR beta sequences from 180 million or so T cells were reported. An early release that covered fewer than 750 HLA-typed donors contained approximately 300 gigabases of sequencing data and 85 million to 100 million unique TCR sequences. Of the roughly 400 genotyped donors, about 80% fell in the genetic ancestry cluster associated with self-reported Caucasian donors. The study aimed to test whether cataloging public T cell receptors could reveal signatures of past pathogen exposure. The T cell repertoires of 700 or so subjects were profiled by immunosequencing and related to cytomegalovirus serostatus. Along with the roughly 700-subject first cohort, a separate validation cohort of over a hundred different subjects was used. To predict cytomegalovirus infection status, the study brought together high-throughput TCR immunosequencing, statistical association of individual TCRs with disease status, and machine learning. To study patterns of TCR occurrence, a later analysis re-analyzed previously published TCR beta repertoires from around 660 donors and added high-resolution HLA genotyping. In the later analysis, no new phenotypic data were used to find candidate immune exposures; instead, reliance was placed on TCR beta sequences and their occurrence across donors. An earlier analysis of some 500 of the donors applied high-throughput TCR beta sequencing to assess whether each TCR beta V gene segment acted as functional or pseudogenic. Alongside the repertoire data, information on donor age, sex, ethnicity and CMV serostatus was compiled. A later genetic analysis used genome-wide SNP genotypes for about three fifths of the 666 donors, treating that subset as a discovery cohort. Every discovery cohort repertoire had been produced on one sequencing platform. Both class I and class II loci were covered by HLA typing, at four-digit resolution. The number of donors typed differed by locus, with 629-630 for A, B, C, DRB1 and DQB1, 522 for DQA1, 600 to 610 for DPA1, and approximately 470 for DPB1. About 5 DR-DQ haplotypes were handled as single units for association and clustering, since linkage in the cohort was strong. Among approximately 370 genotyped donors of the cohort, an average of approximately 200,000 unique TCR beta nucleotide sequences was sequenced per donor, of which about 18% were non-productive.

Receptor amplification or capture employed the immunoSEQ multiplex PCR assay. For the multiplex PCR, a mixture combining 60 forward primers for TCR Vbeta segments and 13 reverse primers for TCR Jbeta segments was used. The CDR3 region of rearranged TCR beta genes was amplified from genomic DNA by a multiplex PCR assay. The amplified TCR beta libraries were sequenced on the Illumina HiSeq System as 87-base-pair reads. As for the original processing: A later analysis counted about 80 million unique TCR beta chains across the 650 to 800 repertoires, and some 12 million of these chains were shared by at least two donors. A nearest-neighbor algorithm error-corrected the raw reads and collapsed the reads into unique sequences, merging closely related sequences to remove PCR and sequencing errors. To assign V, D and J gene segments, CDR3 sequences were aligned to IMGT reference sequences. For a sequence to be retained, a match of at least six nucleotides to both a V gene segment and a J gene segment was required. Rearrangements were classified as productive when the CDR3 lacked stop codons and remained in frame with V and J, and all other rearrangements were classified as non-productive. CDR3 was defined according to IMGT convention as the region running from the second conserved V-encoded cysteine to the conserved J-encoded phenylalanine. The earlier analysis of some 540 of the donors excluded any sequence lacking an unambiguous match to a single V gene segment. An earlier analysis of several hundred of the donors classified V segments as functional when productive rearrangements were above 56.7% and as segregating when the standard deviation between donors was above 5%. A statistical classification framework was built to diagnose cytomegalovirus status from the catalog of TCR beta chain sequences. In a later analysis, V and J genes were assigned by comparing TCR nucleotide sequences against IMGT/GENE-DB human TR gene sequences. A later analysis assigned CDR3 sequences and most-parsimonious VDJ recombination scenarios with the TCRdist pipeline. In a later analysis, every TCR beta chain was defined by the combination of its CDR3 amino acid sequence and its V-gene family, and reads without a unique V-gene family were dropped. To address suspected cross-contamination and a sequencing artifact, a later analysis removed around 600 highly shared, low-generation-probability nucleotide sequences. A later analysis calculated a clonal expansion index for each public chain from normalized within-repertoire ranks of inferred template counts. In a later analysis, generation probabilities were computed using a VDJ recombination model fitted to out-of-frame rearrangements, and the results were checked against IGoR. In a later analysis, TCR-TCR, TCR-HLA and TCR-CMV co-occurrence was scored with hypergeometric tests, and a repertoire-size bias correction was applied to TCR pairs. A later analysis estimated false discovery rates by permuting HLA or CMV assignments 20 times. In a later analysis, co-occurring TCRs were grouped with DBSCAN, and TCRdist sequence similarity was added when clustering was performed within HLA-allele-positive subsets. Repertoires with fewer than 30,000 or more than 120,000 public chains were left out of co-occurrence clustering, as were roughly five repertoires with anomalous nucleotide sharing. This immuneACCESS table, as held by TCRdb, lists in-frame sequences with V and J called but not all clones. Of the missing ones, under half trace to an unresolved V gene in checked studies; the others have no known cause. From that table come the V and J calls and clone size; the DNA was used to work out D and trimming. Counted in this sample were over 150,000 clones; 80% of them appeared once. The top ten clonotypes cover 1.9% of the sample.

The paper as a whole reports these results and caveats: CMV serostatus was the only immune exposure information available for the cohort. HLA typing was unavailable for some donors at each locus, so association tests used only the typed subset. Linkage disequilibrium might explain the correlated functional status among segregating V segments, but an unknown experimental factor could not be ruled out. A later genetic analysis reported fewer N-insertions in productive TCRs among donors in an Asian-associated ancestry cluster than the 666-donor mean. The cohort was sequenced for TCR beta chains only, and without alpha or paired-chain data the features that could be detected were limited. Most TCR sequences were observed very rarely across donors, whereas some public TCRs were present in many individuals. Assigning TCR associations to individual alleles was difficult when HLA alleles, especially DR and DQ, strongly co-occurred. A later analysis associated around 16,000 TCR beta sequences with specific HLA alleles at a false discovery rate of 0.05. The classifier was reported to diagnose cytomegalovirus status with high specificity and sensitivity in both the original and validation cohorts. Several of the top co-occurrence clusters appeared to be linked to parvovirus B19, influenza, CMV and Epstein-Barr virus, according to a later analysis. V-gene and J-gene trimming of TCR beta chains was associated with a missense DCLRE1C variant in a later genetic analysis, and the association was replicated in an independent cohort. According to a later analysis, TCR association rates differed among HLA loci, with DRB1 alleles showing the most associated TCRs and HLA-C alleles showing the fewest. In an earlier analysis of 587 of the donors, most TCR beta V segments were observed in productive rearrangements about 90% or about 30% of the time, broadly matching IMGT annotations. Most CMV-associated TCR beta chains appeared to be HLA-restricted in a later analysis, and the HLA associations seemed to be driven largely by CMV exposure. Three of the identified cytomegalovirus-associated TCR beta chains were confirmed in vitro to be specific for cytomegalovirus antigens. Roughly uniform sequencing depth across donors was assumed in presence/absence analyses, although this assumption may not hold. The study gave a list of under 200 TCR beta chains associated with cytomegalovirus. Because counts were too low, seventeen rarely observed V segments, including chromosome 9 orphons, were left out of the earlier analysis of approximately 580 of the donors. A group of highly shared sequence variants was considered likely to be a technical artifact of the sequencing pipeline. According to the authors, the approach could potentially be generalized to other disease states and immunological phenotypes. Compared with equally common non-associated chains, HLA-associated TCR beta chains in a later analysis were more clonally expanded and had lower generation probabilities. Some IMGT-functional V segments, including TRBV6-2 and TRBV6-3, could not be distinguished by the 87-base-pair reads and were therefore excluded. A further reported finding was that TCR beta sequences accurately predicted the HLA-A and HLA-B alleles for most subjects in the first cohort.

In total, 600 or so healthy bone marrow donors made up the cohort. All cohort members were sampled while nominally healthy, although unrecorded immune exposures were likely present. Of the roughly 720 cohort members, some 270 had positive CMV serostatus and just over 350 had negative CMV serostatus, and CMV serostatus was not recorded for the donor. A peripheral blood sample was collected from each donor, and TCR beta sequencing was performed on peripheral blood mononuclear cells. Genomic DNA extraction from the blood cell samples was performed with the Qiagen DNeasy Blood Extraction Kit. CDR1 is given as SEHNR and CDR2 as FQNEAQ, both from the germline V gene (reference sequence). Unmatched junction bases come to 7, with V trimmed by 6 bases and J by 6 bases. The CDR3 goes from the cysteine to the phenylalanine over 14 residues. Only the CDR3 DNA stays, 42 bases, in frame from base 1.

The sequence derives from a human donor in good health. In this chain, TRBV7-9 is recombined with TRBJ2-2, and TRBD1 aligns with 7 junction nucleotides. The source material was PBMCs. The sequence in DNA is TGTGCCAGCAGAAGGACAGGTGGGGCCGGGGAGCTGTTTTTT. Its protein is CASRRTGGAGELFF.